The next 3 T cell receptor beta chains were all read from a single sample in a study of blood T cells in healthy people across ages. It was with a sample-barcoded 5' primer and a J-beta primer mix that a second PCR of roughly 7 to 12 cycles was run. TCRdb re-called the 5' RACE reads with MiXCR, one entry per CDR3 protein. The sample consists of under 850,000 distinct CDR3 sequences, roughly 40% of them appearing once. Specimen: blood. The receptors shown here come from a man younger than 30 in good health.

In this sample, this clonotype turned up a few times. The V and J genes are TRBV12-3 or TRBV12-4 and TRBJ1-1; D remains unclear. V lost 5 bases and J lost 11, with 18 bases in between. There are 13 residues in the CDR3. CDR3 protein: CASSPTGQVGAFF. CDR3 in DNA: TGTGCCAGCAGTCCCACCGGGCAGGTAGGGGCTTTCTTT.

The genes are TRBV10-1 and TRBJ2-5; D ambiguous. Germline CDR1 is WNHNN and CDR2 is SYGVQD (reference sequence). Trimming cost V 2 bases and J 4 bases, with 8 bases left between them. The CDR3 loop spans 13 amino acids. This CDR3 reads CASSEVKGETQYF. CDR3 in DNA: TGCGCCAGCAGTGAGGTGAAGGGAGAGACCCAGTACTTC.

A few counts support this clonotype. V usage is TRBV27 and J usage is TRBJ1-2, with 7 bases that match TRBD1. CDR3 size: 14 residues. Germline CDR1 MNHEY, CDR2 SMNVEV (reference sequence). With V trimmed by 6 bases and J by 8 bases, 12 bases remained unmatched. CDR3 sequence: CASSSVKGAEGYTF. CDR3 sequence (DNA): TGTGCCAGCAGCTCAGTAAAGGGGGCGGAAGGCTACACCTTC.